The clone carrying this TCR beta chain was seen only once. Under the authors' procedure: Reference gene primer amplification gave nucleated cell count estimates. Generated by immunoSEQ multiplex PCR, the TCRdb table keeps only in-frame clones and is missing some. From that table come the V and J calls and clone size; the DNA was used to work out D and trimming. The top ten hold about 4.6% of the sample, which has a few hundred thousand clones, 89% seen once. This sample is part of a study of blood T cell repertoires in COVID-19. Study context: Researchers got acute and convalescent COVID-19 samples from the United States, Italy and Spain.

The CDR3 covers 11 residues. Per the germline V gene, CDR1 is SNHLY and CDR2 is FYNNEI. Trimming took 4 bases from V and 4 from J, leaving 5 bases between them. The source material was peripheral blood. The chain has TRBV2 and TRBJ2-7, with unresolved D. The TCR originated in a woman in her forties who had recovered from COVID-19. CDR3 bases: TGTGCCAGCAGTGCCGGGTACGAGCAGTACTTC. It translates to CASSAGYEQYF.